A single sample is the source of the 6 T cell receptor beta chains below, sequenced in a study of cytomegalovirus exposure and HLA in healthy donors. The PCR ran on 60 Vbeta and 13 Jbeta primers. The protocol was immunoSEQ multiplex PCR, while the TCRdb copy is restricted to in-frame clones and leaves out a portion. Among roughly 220,000 clones listed, around 83% were seen once. Sequenced: PBMCs. These receptors were taken from a woman in her 40s in good health and CMV-seronegative.

The rearrangement uses TRBV4-2 and TRBJ2-5; 14 bases map to TRBD2. The CDR3 contains 19 residues. Germline assignment: CDR1 LGHNA and CDR2 YNFKEQ. V lost 2 bases, J lost 2 bases, and 10 bases stayed unmatched. This CDR3 is CASSQPPGLAGVRQETQYF. The CDR3 DNA follows: TGTGCCAGCAGCCAACCCCCGGGACTAGCGGGAGTGCGTCAAGAGACCCAGTACTTC.

V is TRBV7-7 and J is TRBJ2-5; TRBD2 agrees at 11 bases. Germline CDR1 reads SSHAT; CDR2 reads FNYEAQ (reference sequence). Germline trimming cut 5 bases from V and 0 bases from J; bases unmatched to any gene: 2. This CDR3 contains 15 residues. The CDR3 loop is CASSPGLADQETQYF. The DNA of the CDR3 is TGTGCCAGCAGCCCGGGACTAGCGGACCAAGAGACCCAGTACTTC.

The V and J genes are TRBV6-6 and TRBJ1-3; 8 bases agree with TRBD1. There are 14 residues in the CDR3. V shed 7 bases, J shed 2 bases, and the junction held 4 bases outside the gene matches. Germline CDR1 MNHNY, CDR2 SVGAGI (reference sequence). CDR3 region: CASKLQGAGNTIYF. The CDR3 nucleotides are TGTGCCAGCAAGCTACAGGGGGCTGGAAACACCATATATTTT.

The V gene is TRBV6-5, the J gene TRBJ1-5; TRBD1 matches 7 bases. Losses at the gene ends were 5 bases for V and 5 bases for J; bases not matched to a gene: 6. Germline CDR1 is MNHEY and CDR2 is SVGAGI. The CDR3 spans 14 residues. CDR3 sequence reads: CASSGRQGDQPQHF. In nucleotides, the CDR3 is TGTGCCAGCAGTGGAAGACAGGGAGATCAGCCCCAGCATTTT.

This clone was found once. The chain employs TRBV18 and TRBJ2-1; 9 bases match TRBD2. This CDR3 comprises 16 residues. Germline V lookup: CDR1 KGHSH, CDR2 LQKENI. V shed 5 bases, J shed 2 bases, and the junction held 7 bases outside the gene matches. The DNA of the CDR3 is TGTGCCAGCTCAGACCTCTTAGCGGGAGCCTACAATGAGCAGTTCTTC. Its translation is CASSDLLAGAYNEQFF.

The chain carries TRBV30 and TRBJ1-5; no definite D call. CDR1 and CDR2 from the germline V gene are GTSNPN and SVGIG (reference sequence). V was clipped by 2 bases and J by 5 bases, with 10 bases between them. CDR3 length: 13 residues. The CDR3 DNA is TGTGCCTGGAGTCCGAGGTTTCATCAGCCCCAGCATTTT. Protein sequence: CAWSPRFHQPQHF.